The clone carrying this T cell receptor (beta chain) was detected only once. The antigen is undetermined. J gave up 8 bases and V 4 bases, and 5 bases lay outside the gene matches. The germline V gene has CDR1 SGHTA and CDR2 FQGTGA. The length of the CDR3 is 15 residues. This sample is drawn from a study of cytomegalovirus exposure and HLA in healthy donors. General study points: Most TCR sequences were rare, but some public TCRs occurred in many donors.

This PCR relied on a set of 60 Vbeta primers and 13 Jbeta primers. Measured with immunoSEQ multiplex PCR; TCRdb has only the in-frame clones, and not every one. The repertoire holds over 150,000 clones, roughly 80% seen once, with 13% in the top ten. The sample was PBMCs. The chain recombines TRBV7-3 with TRBJ2-1; 13 positions match TRBD2. The TCR was taken from a man aged 30 to 39 in good health and CMV-seropositive. CDR3 in amino acids: CASSSGLAGRDEQFF. The CDR3 DNA reads TGTGCCAGCAGCTCGGGACTAGCGGGACGGGATGAGCAGTTCTTC.